This entry concerns a single T cell receptor (beta chain). This clonotype was picked up a small number of times. No antigen is known for it. One end of the junction varies from germline; a read error may be responsible. Ficoll-Paque density gradient centrifugation was used to isolate PBMCs. This entry is derived from a study of T-cell memory formation after mild COVID-19 (dated by TCRdb to about 2021). Describing the broader study: TCR sequence clusters from the two donors were largely donor specific. In two donors, T-cell clones that expanded and contracted after mild COVID-19 were followed by sequencing TCRalpha and TCRbeta repertoires longitudinally. Two young, previously healthy adult volunteers, one female and one male, were included in the cohort.

The full study reports these points: SARS-CoV-2 specificity was not confirmed for the second-wave clones peaking on day 37. Contracting CD4+ clones turned up mainly in the CM and EM memory subsets, whereas EMRA was where CD8+ clones were enriched. Only a couple of mild cases were covered by the study, and larger cohorts that include severe cases with pre-infection samples were considered necessary. Some responding clones were detected in pre-infection memory, which suggested that pre-existing cross-reactive memory T cells had joined the SARS-CoV-2 response. Clones contracting from day 15 to 85 had balanced CD4/CD8 phenotypes, while a second wave expanding from day 15 to 37 was biased towards CD4+.

The listed sequencing device is Illumina NovaSeq 6000. TCRalpha and TCRbeta cDNA libraries were built by 5'RACE with constant-segment primers, adding sample barcodes and unique molecular identifiers. RNA was extracted from every sample with Trizol reagent. Library amplification was performed in two PCR steps, and a second sample barcode and Illumina TruSeq adapters were introduced in the second step. Sequencing of libraries was performed on an Illumina NovaSeq with 2 x 150 bp paired-end reads. Regarding the original processing steps: Demultiplexing of reads and collapsing into UMI-guided consensus sequences were performed with migec v1.2.7. Using mixcr v2.1.11, UMI consensuses were aligned to TRA and TRB V and J templates and then assembled into clonotypes. A clonotype was counted as expanded or contracted only if both edgeR and NoisET called the change significant, with noise models trained on biological replicates. For edgeR calls, the cutoffs were a false discovery rate-adjusted p below 0.01 and a log2 fold-change threshold of 1. PCA with hierarchical clustering of max-normalized trajectories of the 1000 most abundant clonotypes was used as exploratory dynamics analysis. Separately sequenced CD4+ and CD8+ repertoires were used to assign a CD4 or CD8 phenotype to each responding clone. TCRdb reran the public reads through fastp at Q25 and MiXCR, keeping productive beta chains. Each entry merges the rows of one CDR3 protein and shows their most common DNA and genes. The V and J calls were not made by the authors but by TCRdb's processing. The sample table records a few hundred thousand distinct CDR3 sequences; around 27% of these occur just once. Jointly, the top ten make up 13% of the sample.

The source of this sequence is an adult woman who had mild COVID-19 (a few samples of this study predate the infection). The sample titles of this study are shuffled in the database, so cell type and time point are left out; the donor was told from shared clones. Specimen: PBMCs or a T cell subset sorted from them (not recorded which).

The CDR3 region has the sequence CASSDREWDSNNEQFF. The nucleotide sequence is given as TGTGCCAGCAGTGACCGTGAGTGGGACTCCAACAATGAGCAGTTCTTC. The chain is assembled from TRBV2 and TRBJ2-1; a weak D assignment points to TRBD2 (6 bases agree). From the cysteine up to the phenylalanine, the CDR3 has a length of 16 residues. The CDR3 DNA has 48 bases and is translated from base 1. According to the germline V gene, CDR1 reads SNHLY and CDR2 reads FYNNEI.